What follows are 2 T cell receptor beta chains derived from one specimen sequenced in a study of cytomegalovirus exposure and HLA in healthy donors. It was with 60 Vbeta and 13 Jbeta primers that the PCR ran. Generated by immunoSEQ multiplex PCR, the TCRdb table keeps only in-frame clones and is missing some. In the table there are some 130,000 clones, 60% to 85% of which are singletons. The sample was PBMCs. The receptors were sampled from a male donor in good health and CMV-seropositive.

This clone has only a few counts. The chain combines TRBV5-1 with TRBJ1-1; a weak D match, TRBD1 (6 bases). V lost 5 bases and J 5 bases, leaving 16 bases between the germline ends. This CDR3 has 14 residues. Per germline, CDR1 SGHRS and CDR2 YFSETQ. Here the CDR3 DNA reads TGCGCCAGCAGTTGGCAGGGGTTGGAGACTGAAGCTTTCTTT. Residues: CASSWQGLETEAFF.

The chain combines TRBV7-9 with TRBJ1-2, with D unresolved. Germline CDR1 and CDR2: SEHNR and FQNEAQ (reference sequence). The CDR3 totals 14 residues. V was clipped by 4 bases and J by 5 bases, with 14 bases between them. This CDR3 reads CASSSGAPIYGYTF. The CDR3 DNA reads TGTGCCAGCAGCTCAGGTGCCCCGATATATGGCTACACCTTC.